This T cell receptor (beta chain) was documented in a study of blood T cell repertoires in COVID-19 (dated by TCRdb to 2019 to 2021). In terms of the full investigation: Collaborator samples came from the United States, Italy and Spain and covered acute and convalescent phases of COVID-19. Deeply sampled blood TCRbeta repertoires from subjects exposed to, actively infected with, or recovered from COVID-19 were included in the dataset. Nearly every sample came with metadata listing a de-identified subject ID, COVID-19 status, age in years and sex. HLA class I and class II types, where available, came from metadata supplied by the sample provider rather than from assay-based typing. A freely available public database, intended as a resource for researchers studying the immune response to SARS-CoV-2, is where the repertoires were released. The samples were drawn from two sources: the first 160 participants of the ongoing ImmuneRACE study, and over 1,000 subjects contributed by 6 global collaborators. The material from the prospective study consisted of cDNA or gDNA derived from T cells, B-cell-depleted T cells, or PBMCs.

TCRbeta CDR3 regions were amplified from genomic DNA by means of the immunoSEQ Assay, a bias-controlled multiplex PCR. Turning to the authors' computational methods: The number of nucleated cells in each sample was estimated from the amplification of reference gene primers within the assay. To quantify the absolute abundance of each unique TCRbeta CDR3 rearrangement, sequence reads were collapsed and filtered. For each sample, productive Simpson clonality was calculated as the square root of Simpson's diversity index across productive rearrangements. The source is immuneACCESS, and TCRdb retained only in-frame sequences with V and J called. Part of the clones is not carried over; for the studies checked, unresolved V genes explain less than half of this, and the remainder is unexplained. V, J and clone size were drawn from that table, and D and trimming were deduced from the DNA. The sample records 45,000 to 55,000 clones, 86% of which are singletons. The ten largest make up 10% to 15% of the sample.

Collaborating institutions collected whole blood in K2EDTA tubes following their own protocols. For TCRbeta analysis, collaborator samples were shipped as frozen whole blood, as isolated PBMCs, or as DNA extracted from either sample type. This clone was seen just once. Its antigen is not yet known. There are no base qualities to consult, and no much larger clone falls within one base. General findings and caveats noted by the study authors: The amount of clinical and demographic metadata varied by source and participant and was provided uncurated.

Trimming accounts for 3 bases at V and 0 bases at J, while the number of junction bases matched to no gene is 10. The CDR3, cysteine through phenylalanine, is 18 amino acids long. Kept here is only the CDR3 DNA, which spans 54 bases and is read in frame from base 1. In the germline V gene (reference sequence), CDR1 corresponds to LNHNV and CDR2 to YYDKDF. The origin of this receptor is a man aged 65-85 years with active COVID-19. What was sequenced was peripheral blood. The V and J genes are TRBV15 and TRBJ1-4, with TRBD1 matching 7 junction bases. This receptor has the CDR3 CATSSGTGVLATNEKLFF. The DNA is as follows: TGTGCCACCAGCAGCGGAACAGGGGTTTTGGCAACTAATGAAAAACTGTTTTTT.